This TCR beta chain was sequenced in a study of blood T cell repertoires in COVID-19. Turning to the study itself: Spain, Italy and the United States supplied samples that represented acute and convalescent COVID-19. PBMCs, B-cell-depleted T cells, or T cells were the source of the cDNA or gDNA that made up the material.

Original analysis: Estimates of nucleated cell counts were drawn from the amplification of reference gene primers. The table came from immunoSEQ multiplex PCR; TCRdb's copy has only in-frame clones and leaves some out. V, J and clone size are those of that table, while D and trimming were read from the DNA. The sample comprises around 160,000 clones, around nine tenths of which are singletons, and approximately 2.4% rests with the top ten. Worth noting for this clone: Other DNA sequences in this sample translate to the same CDR3.

The sample comprised peripheral blood. The receptor was isolated from a human donor in a cohort sampled during active COVID-19.

Here the CDR3 DNA reads TGTGCCAGCAGTCCCGACAGGCTCTATGGCTACACCTTC. Translation: CASSPDRLYGYTF. J is TRBJ1-2 and V is TRBV6-5; weak D call: TRBD1 (6 bases). CDR3 size: 13 residues. Trimming took off 5 bases at V and 4 bases at J, with 11 bases between the two ends. Germline values: CDR1 MNHEY, CDR2 SVGAGI.